Listed here is a single T cell receptor (beta chain). This sample is drawn from a study of blood T cell repertoires in COVID-19. About the research overall: The United States, Italy and Spain supplied acute and convalescent COVID-19 samples. The cDNA or gDNA used as material had been derived from T cells, B-cell-depleted T cells, or PBMCs.

In the authors' methods: Estimated nucleated cell counts came from reference gene primer amplification. The assay was immunoSEQ multiplex PCR, and TCRdb's table has in-frame clones only and misses some. V and J calls and clone size follow that table, whereas D and trimming were derived from the DNA. The sample consists of about 520,000 clones, around 85% of them appearing once. V dropped 5 bases and J dropped 4 bases, with 8 bases sitting between them. The germline gives CDR1 SQVTM, CDR2 ANQGSEA. This CDR3 contains 11 residues. The sequenced material came from peripheral blood. This receptor was identified in a human donor in a cohort sampled during active COVID-19. V and J are TRBV29-1 and TRBJ1-1; D uncertain. This CDR3 is CSVREATEAFF. DNA for the CDR3: TGCAGCGTTCGGGAGGCCACTGAAGCTTTCTTT.